Following are 5 T cell receptor beta chains from one sample sequenced in a study of human T cells and chemical hapten exposure. MiXCR, run by TCRdb on the RACE reads, gives a single entry per CDR3 protein. The sample contains approximately 90,000 distinct CDR3 sequences, more than 9.5% of which appear only once. As for time point: patch test 2, 6 weeks after DPC sensitization. This sample's treatment: therapeutic diphenylcyclopropenone sensitization with weekly scalp DPC. The specimen was whole blood, collected in connection with sensitization to the hapten diphenylcyclopropenone (DPC). Receptor source: a man aged 40-49 years with alopecia areata. Some clones in this sample may be carry-over from other donors' samples.

This clonotype was seen a few times. The genes are TRBV20-1 and TRBJ2-6; maybe TRBD1 (5 bases). Trimming stripped 6 bases from V and 0 bases from J, with 15 bases between. Germline V gene lookup returns CDR1 DFQATT and CDR2 SNEGSKA (reference sequence). There are 16 residues in the CDR3. The CDR3 DNA sequence: TGCAGTGCCAAGACAGCTATACTCTCTGGGGCCAACGTCCTGACTTTC. Translation gives CSAKTAILSGANVLTF.

J is TRBJ2-5 and V is TRBV6-2 or TRBV6-3, with D maybe TRBD2 (5 bases). This CDR3 spans 12 amino acids. The V end was cut by 8 bases, the J end by 7 bases, with 14 bases between. The germline gives CDR1 MNHEY, CDR2 SVGEGT. The CDR3 DNA follows: TGTGCCAGCTTTTCGAAGGCGGGGACCCAGTACTTC. It translates to CASFSKAGTQYF.

V usage is TRBV7-8 and J usage is TRBJ2-2; TRBD2 matches at 7 bases. V shed 4 bases and J 1 base; nucleotides not matched to a gene: 0. Germline CDR1 SGHVS, CDR2 FQNEAQ. The CDR3 is made up of 14 amino acids. The CDR3 region has the DNA TGTGCCAGCAGCTGGACTAGGAACACCGGGGAGCTGTTTTTT. Its translation: CASSWTRNTGELFF.

The rearrangement uses TRBV20-1 and TRBJ2-3; no clear D gene. Germline V gives CDR1 DFQATT, CDR2 SNEGSKA (reference sequence). V was shortened by 0 bases and J by 5 bases, with 12 bases between the two germline ends. The CDR3 has 14 residues. The CDR3 DNA follows: TGCAGTGCTAGAGATATTTCATGGAAAGATACGCAGTATTTT. Amino acid sequence: CSARDISWKDTQYF.

This clonotype was detected only a few times. This chain joins TRBV6-5 and TRBJ1-5; 7 bases line up with TRBD1. Germline CDR1 and CDR2: MNHEY and SVGAGI. The CDR3 has 14 residues. Trimming took 5 bases from V and 4 from J; bases not matched to a gene: 5. CDR3 nucleotide sequence: TGTGCCAGCAGTAAAGGACAGGTTAATCAGCCCCAGCATTTT. Its translation: CASSKGQVNQPQHF.